Sequencing of this T cell receptor (beta chain) was carried out in a study of blood T cell repertoires in COVID-19. Data came from immunoSEQ multiplex PCR; TCRdb stores just in-frame clones and leaves some out. The table lists roughly 150,000 clones, approximately 82% of them singletons. The V gene's germline CDR1 is LNHDA and CDR2 SQIVND (reference sequence). After removal of 10 bases from V and 3 bases from J, the junction contained 8 bases not matched to a gene. The CDR3 is made up of 14 amino acids. This TCR was recovered from a woman aged 45 to 65 in a cohort sampled during active or convalescent COVID-19. The rearrangement uses TRBV19 and TRBJ2-5; TRBD2 agrees at 10 bases. Sequencing was carried out using peripheral blood. The CDR3 region has the DNA TGTGCCACCAGCGGGGGGGCCGGAGAAGAGACCCAGTACTTC. This sequence encodes CATSGGAGEETQYF.